This T cell receptor (beta chain) was sequenced during a study of shared clonotypes between healthy human individuals. On the study more broadly: Three plates were used per donor for CD4 naive, three for CD4 memory, two for CD8 naive and one for CD8 memory.

On this clone itself: Its antigen is undetermined.

CDR3 length: 16 residues. V lost 3 bases, J lost 0 bases, and 5 bases stayed unmatched. Germline lookup yields CDR1 MNHNS and CDR2 SASEGT. Notes on the study in general: Clonotypes not shared had lower generation probabilities than those common to all four donors.

The method was immunoSEQ multiplex PCR; TCRdb's version includes in-frame clones alone and lacks a portion of them. The table records roughly 86,000 clones, around 68% of them present only once. The sample taken for sequencing was memory CD8+ T cells sorted from blood. Sample subset: CD45RO+ cells pooled with CCR7-negative TemRA cells. V is TRBV6-1 and J is TRBJ2-3; 8 bases map to TRBD1. This sequence originates from a man aged 25-40 years in good health. The CDR3 bases are TGTGCCAGCAGTGATGGGACAGGCACTAGCACAGATACGCAGTATTTT. Its protein is CASSDGTGTSTDTQYF.